What follows are 14 T cell receptor beta chains derived from one specimen sequenced in a study of cytomegalovirus exposure and HLA in healthy donors. 60 Vbeta and 13 Jbeta primers were used in PCR. Only in-frame clones appear in the TCRdb table, and some are missing; sequencing was by immunoSEQ multiplex PCR. The table lists roughly 150,000 clones, around three quarters of them singletons. The sequenced sample consisted of PBMCs. The receptors here all came from a middle-aged man in good health and CMV-seropositive.

CDR3 in DNA: TGTGCCAGCAGCCCCGGTTTGCCGCGGGGGAATTCACCCCTCCACTTT. It is translated as CASSPGLPRGNSPLHF. This chain connects TRBV9 to TRBJ1-6, with D tentatively TRBD1 (5 bases). CDR1 SGDLS and CDR2 YYNGEE come from the germline V gene. The CDR3 has 16 residues. V lost 4 bases and J lost 7, with 18 bases in between.

V usage is TRBV19 and J usage is TRBJ2-7, with 10 bases that match TRBD2. Germline V gene lookup returns CDR1 LNHDA and CDR2 SQIVND (reference sequence). The CDR3 covers 14 residues. Losses at the gene ends were 4 bases for V and 5 bases for J; bases not matched to a gene: 5. CDR3 protein: CASSKIAGGHEQYF. In nucleotides, the CDR3 is TGTGCCAGTAGTAAGATAGCGGGAGGACACGAGCAGTACTTC.

This chain uses TRBV2 with TRBJ2-7; 8 nucleotides agree with TRBD2. Per the germline V gene, CDR1 is SNHLY and CDR2 is FYNNEI. CDR3 length: 15 residues. Trimming removed 5 bases from V and 0 bases from J; junction bases left unmatched: 6. The CDR3 nucleotides are TGTGCCAGCAGTTCTAGCGGGCTAAGCTCCTACGAGCAGTACTTC. Translation gives CASSSSGLSSYEQYF.

The V call is TRBV5-1, the J call TRBJ1-1; no clear D. With 0 bases removed from V and 4 bases from J, the gap between germline ends came to 13 bases. This CDR3 is 15 amino acids long. The germline gives CDR1 SGHRS, CDR2 YFSETQ. CDR3 sequence (DNA): TGCGCCAGCAGCTTGGATGGGAGGAAGAGCACTGAAGCTTTCTTT. It yields the protein CASSLDGRKSTEAFF.

The V and J genes are TRBV12-5 and TRBJ2-3; 9 bases are shared with TRBD2. CDR1 and CDR2 (germline): LGHNT, FRNRAP. The ends lost 0 bases at V and 1 base at J; junction bases unmatched: 2. The CDR3 extends over 16 amino acids. CDR3 sequence (DNA): TGTGCTAGTGGTTTGGTCGAGCGGGAGGGCACAGATACGCAGTATTTT. It encodes CASGLVEREGTDTQYF.

The chain recombines TRBV19 with TRBJ2-1, with 8 bases lining up with TRBD2. Losses at the gene ends were 3 bases for V and 9 bases for J; bases not matched to a gene: 13. The CDR3 extends over 16 amino acids. Per germline, CDR1 LNHDA and CDR2 SQIVND (reference sequence). As DNA, the CDR3 is TGTGCCAGTAGTATGGGTACCGGGACTAGAATACCTGAGCAGTTCTTC. Protein: CASSMGTGTRIPEQFF.

The chain uses TRBV5-1 and TRBJ2-3, with 11 bases aligning to TRBD2. From germline, CDR1 is SGHRS and CDR2 YFSETQ. This CDR3 comprises 14 residues. V gave up 3 bases and J gave up 6 bases; unmatched junction bases: 3. CDR3 in DNA: TGCGCCAGCAGCTCAATAGCGGGGGGGGATACGCAGTATTTT. This translates into CASSSIAGGDTQYF.

The V call is TRBV30, the J call TRBJ1-3; 12 nucleotides agree with TRBD1. The CDR3 runs 20 residues. Trimming at V came to 3 bases and at J to 1 base, leaving 16 bases not matched to a gene. The germline CDR1 and CDR2 sequences are GTSNPN and SVGIG (reference sequence). This CDR3 reads CAWSRRGGTGGRTSGNTIYF. The CDR3, as DNA: TGTGCCTGGAGCCGAAGGGGCGGGACAGGGGGCCGAACATCTGGAAACACCATATATTTT.

This chain connects TRBV27 to TRBJ1-5; D not resolved. Germline CDR1 and CDR2: MNHEY and SMNVEV (reference sequence). The CDR3 is made up of 13 amino acids. V was cut by 5 bases and J by 6 bases, with 11 bases left in between. CDR3 DNA: TGTGCCAGCAGTCCGCGATCGGGTCAGCCCCAGCATTTT. Protein product: CASSPRSGQPQHF.

This rearrangement joins TRBV7-6 to TRBJ2-3; unclear D gene. The CDR3 length is 13 residues. The V gene lost 4 bases and the J gene lost 7 bases, with 12 bases spanning the gap. Germline assignment: CDR1 SGHVS and CDR2 FNYEAQ. The CDR3 region is CASSSPLSHTQYF. The CDR3 DNA reads TGTGCCAGCAGCTCCCCTCTGAGTCATACGCAGTATTTT.

This chain links TRBV5-1 with TRBJ2-5; 8 bases map to TRBD2. The CDR3 is made up of 15 amino acids. V was clipped by 0 bases and J by 5 bases; unmatched bases: 6. CDR1 and CDR2 (germline): SGHRS, YFSETQ. This chain's CDR3 is CASSLVFSGVETQYF. The CDR3 DNA reads TGCGCCAGCAGCTTGGTTTTTAGCGGGGTTGAGACCCAGTACTTC.

The chain employs TRBV7-3 and TRBJ1-5; TRBD1 aligns across 10 bases. Trimming at V came to 5 bases and at J to 5 bases, leaving 6 bases not matched to a gene. This CDR3 contains 15 residues. Per germline, CDR1 SGHTA and CDR2 FQGTGA. The CDR3 bases are TGTGCCAGCAGCCTGGGGGGACAGGGGCATCAGCCCCAGCATTTT. It codes for CASSLGGQGHQPQHF.

J is TRBJ2-7 and V is TRBV27; possibly TRBD2 for D (6 bases). CDR1 is MNHEY and CDR2 is SMNVEV in the germline V gene (reference sequence). The V end lost 8 bases, the J end lost 3 bases, and 14 bases lay between the germline ends. The CDR3 covers 13 residues. The CDR3 DNA follows: TGTGCCAGCCGCCCGGGAGCCGGCTACGAGCAGTACTTC. The encoded protein is CASRPGAGYEQYF.

The V gene is TRBV6-5, the J gene TRBJ1-6; possible D gene TRBD1, 6 bases. The V and J ends lost 6 bases and 10 bases respectively, with 13 bases between them. Germline-derived CDR1 and CDR2 are MNHEY and SVGAGI. The CDR3 runs to 13 residues. The DNA for the CDR3 is TGTGCCAGCAGACAGGGCCTCGGGTCACCCCTCCACTTT. Amino acid sequence: CASRQGLGSPLHF.